This note documents a single T cell receptor (beta chain) sequence. What it binds is not known. These data are taken from a study of graft-versus-host responses after intestinal transplantation. Profiling relied on immunoSEQ multiplex PCR, and the TCRdb table lists in-frame clones only, not all of them. In the table there are fewer than 150,000 clones, more than 80% of which are singletons. The CDR3 contains 15 residues. CDR1 and CDR2 (germline): SGHDT, YYEEEE. J was trimmed by 10 bases and V by 3 bases; bases with no gene match: 9. The source of this sequence is a human donor who received an intestinal transplant. The chain recombines TRBV5-6 with TRBJ1-6; 8 bases fit TRBD1. The sample was unstimulated CD4+ T cells sorted from spleen or lymph node cells, taken before intestinal transplant. This CDR3 is CASSSWTGSRSPLHF. In DNA form, the CDR3 reads TGTGCCAGCAGCTCATGGACAGGGTCGAGGTCACCCCTCCACTTT.